This T cell receptor (beta chain) is from a study of cytomegalovirus exposure and HLA in healthy donors. The overall study: Earlier sequencing of some 190 million T cells yielded under 120 million unique TCR beta sequences.

Germline-derived CDR1 and CDR2 are SGHRS and YFSETQ. The CDR3 covers 16 residues. V shed 3 bases, J shed 0 bases, and the junction held 5 bases outside the gene matches. In the PCR, 60 Vbeta and 13 Jbeta primers were used. Clones were sequenced by immunoSEQ multiplex PCR, and TCRdb holds only the in-frame ones, with some missing. In the table there are 110,000 or so clones, around 68% of which are singletons. Broader study findings: Confirmation was obtained in vitro that a few CMV-associated chains are specific for CMV antigens.

In this sample, this clone turned up a few times. The antigen is undetermined. This TCR derives from a woman between 40 and 50 years old in good health and CMV-seropositive. The source material was PBMCs. The V and J genes are TRBV5-1 and TRBJ2-1; TRBD1 agrees at 8 bases. CDR3 in amino acids: CASSWGQASSYNEQFF. The CDR3 coding sequence is TGCGCCAGCAGCTGGGGACAGGCGAGCTCCTACAATGAGCAGTTCTTC. The variable domain in full, with the rest retrieved from reference TRBV5-1 and TRBJ2-1, is KAGVTQTPRYLIKTRGQQVTLSCSPISGHRSVSWYQQTPGQGLQFLFEYFSETQRNKGNFPGRFSGRQFSNSRSEMNVSTLELGDSALYLCASSWGQASSYNEQFFGPGTRLTVL.